The 23 T cell receptor beta chains in this list originate from one sample, sequenced in a study of cytomegalovirus exposure and HLA in healthy donors. Repertoires were generated with immunoSEQ multiplex PCR, while TCRdb's copy carries only in-frame clones and drops some. The repertoire holds 150,000 to 200,000 clones, with 75% to 95% as singletons. Input material: PBMCs. The receptors shown here come from a woman between 18 and 29 years old in good health and CMV-seropositive.

The chain joins TRBV10-3 to TRBJ2-1; 8 bases line up with TRBD2. This CDR3 contains 15 residues. The germline V gene has CDR1 ENHRY and CDR2 SYGVKD. Germline trimming cut 3 bases from V and 3 bases from J; bases unmatched to any gene: 4. CDR3 sequence reads: CAISDRGGDYNEQFF. CDR3 in DNA: TGTGCCATCAGTGACCGGGGGGGAGACTACAATGAGCAGTTCTTC.

The chain uses TRBV4-1 and TRBJ2-2; 7 bases fit TRBD2. V shed 5 bases, J shed 1 base, and the junction held 7 bases outside the gene matches. The CDR3 is made up of 16 amino acids. Germline V CDR1 and CDR2: MGHRA, YSYEKL. The CDR3, as DNA: TGCGCCAGCAGCTTAAGCTGGGGGGGGAACACCGGGGAGCTGTTTTTT. Translated: CASSLSWGGNTGELFF.

The chain combines TRBV7-9 with TRBJ2-1; 12 nucleotides line up with TRBD2. The CDR3 is made up of 17 amino acids. Germline CDR1 is SEHNR and CDR2 is FQNEAQ (reference sequence). The trim removed 5 bases at V and 7 bases at J, leaving 12 bases unmatched. CDR3 region: CASSAWTSGAPRNEQFF. The CDR3 DNA reads as TGTGCCAGCAGCGCCTGGACTAGCGGGGCCCCTCGGAATGAGCAGTTCTTC.

This clone was observed a single time. Distinct nucleotide sequences in the sample also encode this CDR3. The chain recombines TRBV6-5 with TRBJ2-1; 10 nucleotides match TRBD2. The length of the CDR3 is 15 residues. With 4 bases clipped from V and 4 bases from J, the junction kept 4 bases outside the gene matches. CDR1 is MNHEY and CDR2 is SVGAGI in the germline V gene. CDR3 region: CASSLSGRAYNEQFF. For the CDR3, the DNA is TGTGCCAGCAGTTTGAGCGGGAGGGCTTACAATGAGCAGTTCTTC.

The chain links TRBV25-1 to TRBJ2-5; the D is unclear. Germline values: CDR1 MGHDK, CDR2 SYGVNS. Trimming removed 2 bases at V and 7 bases at J, with 11 bases between. This CDR3 is 13 amino acids long. CDR3 sequence (DNA): TGTGCCAGCAGTGAAGGTTTTGTCGGGACCCAGTACTTC. The encoded protein is CASSEGFVGTQYF.

This rearrangement joins TRBV7-9 to TRBJ1-2; no definite D call. CDR3 size: 13 residues. Germline CDR1 reads SEHNR; CDR2 reads FQNEAQ (reference sequence). Trimming removed 8 bases from V and 3 bases from J, with 13 bases in between. In DNA form, the CDR3 reads TGTGCCAGCGGTGCGTCGGGTGACTATGGCTACACCTTC. Amino acid sequence: CASGASGDYGYTF. Using reference TRBV7-9 and TRBJ1-2 for the parts outside the CDR3, the full variable domain is DTGVSQNPRHKITKRGQNVTFRCDPISEHNRLYWYRQTLGQGPEFLTYFQNEAQLEKSRLLSDRFSAERPKGSFSTLEIQRTEQGDSAMYLCASGASGDYGYTFGSGTRLTVV.

CDR3 loop: CASGLGQGLDYGYTF. CDR3 nucleotides: TGCGCCAGCGGACTAGGACAGGGCTTAGACTATGGCTACACCTTC. The rearrangement links TRBV5-1 to TRBJ1-2, with 8 bases lining up with TRBD1. The length of the CDR3 is 15 residues. The V gene end was trimmed by 7 bases and the J gene end by 3 bases; junction bases not matched to a gene: 11. Germline-derived CDR1 and CDR2 are SGHRS and YFSETQ.

Turning to this clone: Other DNA sequences in this specimen translate into the identical CDR3. The CDR3 DNA follows: TGCGCCAGCAGCCCCGGACAGGGAGCAACTAATGAAAAACTGTTTTTT. Its protein product is CASSPGQGATNEKLFF. This chain connects TRBV4-1 to TRBJ1-4; 8 bases are shared with TRBD1. V lost 4 bases and J lost 0; bases outside the gene matches: 4. The germline V gene encodes CDR1 MGHRA and CDR2 YSYEKL. The CDR3 has 16 amino acids.

V is TRBV6-5 and J is TRBJ1-5, with a weak D call TRBD1 (5 bases). Trimming removed 5 bases from V and 5 bases from J, with 16 bases in between. Germline loops: CDR1 MNHEY, CDR2 SVGAGI. The CDR3 length is 15 residues. CDR3 amino acids: CASSQTGGADQPQHF. In DNA, the CDR3 is TGTGCCAGCAGTCAGACGGGGGGTGCCGATCAGCCCCAGCATTTT.

The V call is TRBV2, the J call TRBJ2-5; 13 nucleotides agree with TRBD2. Germline CDR1 and CDR2: SNHLY and FYNNEI. The V and J ends lost 5 bases and 5 bases, in that order; junction bases with no gene match: 5. The CDR3 length is 15 residues. Here the CDR3 DNA reads TGTGCCAGCAGTACCGGACTAGCGGGAGTTGAGACCCAGTACTTC. The encoded protein is CASSTGLAGVETQYF.

This clone was seen a single time. The rearrangement uses TRBV4-1 and TRBJ2-3; 10 bases align to TRBD2. V trimming: 10 bases; J trimming: 4 bases; junction bases outside the gene matches: 14. This CDR3 is 16 amino acids long. The V gene's germline CDR1 is MGHRA and CDR2 YSYEKL. The CDR3 reads CATAGSGGAQPDTQYF. The CDR3 coding sequence is TGCGCCACCGCGGGCAGCGGGGGGGCCCAGCCAGATACGCAGTATTTT.

The J gene is TRBJ2-6, the V gene TRBV2, with TRBD1 matching over 7 bases. CDR1 and CDR2 from the germline V gene are SNHLY and FYNNEI. The CDR3 extends over 17 amino acids. Trimming took 6 bases from V and 4 from J; bases not matched to a gene: 12. CDR3 in amino acids: CASRDQIQGSGANVLTF. CDR3 coding DNA: TGTGCCAGCAGAGACCAAATACAGGGGTCCGGGGCCAACGTCCTGACTTTC.

The chain carries TRBV19 and TRBJ2-5; a possible D gene is TRBD1 (5 bases). Trimming pared 7 bases from V and 0 bases from J, leaving 18 bases between. This CDR3 comprises 16 residues. CDR1 is LNHDA, CDR2 SQIVND, per germline (reference sequence). CDR3 loop: CASTPRRQMYQETQYF. The CDR3 DNA reads TGTGCCAGTACCCCCCGCAGACAGATGTACCAAGAGACCCAGTACTTC.

DNA for the CDR3: TGTGCCAGCAGCTTAGCACCGAGCCAAGCTTTCTTT. Protein: CASSLAPSQAFF. The rearrangement links TRBV7-9 to TRBJ1-1; D gene unclear. The CDR3 length is 12 residues. V shed 0 bases and J shed 9 bases, with 8 bases lying between them. Germline V lookup: CDR1 SEHNR, CDR2 FQNEAQ (reference sequence).

This chain uses TRBV5-5 with TRBJ2-7; possible D gene TRBD2, 5 bases. The CDR3 loop spans 14 amino acids. The V end lost 2 bases, the J end lost 0 bases, and 9 bases lay between the germline ends. Per germline, CDR1 SGHKS and CDR2 YYEKEE (reference sequence). The CDR3 loop reads CASSFLLASYEQYF. The CDR3 DNA reads as TGTGCCAGCAGCTTTCTGCTAGCCTCCTACGAGCAGTACTTC.

V and J are TRBV19 and TRBJ2-7; D is perhaps TRBD1 (5 bases). CDR1 is LNHDA and CDR2 is SQIVND in the germline V gene (reference sequence). The CDR3 totals 15 residues. Between the trimmed V and J ends, which lost 7 bases and 1 base, there was a span of 17 bases. DNA for the CDR3: TGTGCCAGTATTATGGGTTCTCAGGGTTCCTACGAGCAGTACTTC. Its protein is CASIMGSQGSYEQYF. Filled out from reference TRBV19 and TRBJ2-7, the complete variable domain reads DGGITQSPKYLFRKEGQNVTLSCEQNLNHDAMYWYRQDPGQGLRLIYYSQIVNDFQKGDIAEGYSVSREKKESFPLTVTSAQKNPTAFYLCASIMGSQGSYEQYFGPGTRLTVT.

This chain links TRBV10-3 with TRBJ2-7, with D tentatively TRBD1 (6 bases). From germline, CDR1 is ENHRY and CDR2 SYGVKD. This CDR3 region has 13 residues. In DNA, the CDR3 is TGTGCTTCCCAGGGGCAGGACCCCTACGAGCAGTACTTC. Protein product: CASQGQDPYEQYF.

This chain connects TRBV5-6 to TRBJ1-3; 7 nucleotides align to TRBD1. V trimming: 3 bases; J trimming: 2 bases; junction bases outside the gene matches: 5. Per germline, CDR1 SGHDT and CDR2 YYEEEE. The CDR3 consists of 15 residues. For the CDR3, the DNA is TGTGCCAGCAGCTGGGGACAGTACCCTGGAAACACCATATATTTT. Translation gives CASSWGQYPGNTIYF. Drawing the rest from reference TRBV5-6 and TRBJ1-3, the complete variable domain is DAGVTQSPTHLIKTRGQQVTLRCSPKSGHDTVSWYQQALGQGPQFIFQYYEEEERQRGNFPDRFSGHQFPNYSSELNVNALLLGDSALYLCASSWGQYPGNTIYFGEGSWLTVV.

The chain carries TRBV5-4 and TRBJ2-1, with D possibly being TRBD2 (6 bases). This CDR3 has 16 residues. Trimming removed 4 bases at V and 4 bases at J, with 18 bases between. Looked up from germline, CDR1 is SGHNT and CDR2 is YYREEE (reference sequence). For the CDR3, the DNA is TGTGCCAGCAGCGTCTATGAGGGAGGAACTTACAATGAGCAGTTCTTC. It translates to CASSVYEGGTYNEQFF. The entire variable domain, with the rest obtained from reference TRBV5-4 and TRBJ2-1, is as follows: ETGVTQSPTHLIKTRGQQVTLRCSSQSGHNTVSWYQQALGQGPQFIFQYYREEENGRGNFPPRFSGLQFPNYSSELNVNALELDDSALYLCASSVYEGGTYNEQFFGPGTRLTVL.

The chain recombines TRBV10-3 with TRBJ2-7; no clear D. This CDR3 contains 15 residues. Germline V gives CDR1 ENHRY, CDR2 SYGVKD. V lost 2 bases to trimming and J lost 0 bases, with 11 bases between them. The CDR3 reads CAISEGAWSSYEQYF. CDR3 DNA: TGTGCCATCAGTGAGGGAGCGTGGAGCTCCTACGAGCAGTACTTC.

The rearrangement uses TRBV5-4 and TRBJ2-2; D gene uncertain. V was clipped by 4 bases and J by 6 bases, with 7 bases between them. The CDR3 spans 12 residues. Per the germline V gene, CDR1 is SGHNT and CDR2 is YYREEE (reference sequence). The CDR3 coding sequence is TGTGCCAGCAGCCTGACACCCGGGGAGCTGTTTTTT. This translates into CASSLTPGELFF.

This rearrangement joins TRBV7-9 to TRBJ1-4; the D gene is possibly TRBD1 (6 bases). Germline values: CDR1 SEHNR, CDR2 FQNEAQ (reference sequence). V shed 5 bases and J shed 0 bases, with 7 bases lying between them. The CDR3 spans 14 residues. For the CDR3, the DNA is TGTGCCAGCAGCAACAGGGCAACTAATGAAAAACTGTTTTTT. Translated, it gives CASSNRATNEKLFF.

The J gene is TRBJ2-1, the V gene TRBV30; 7 positions match TRBD1. CDR3 length equals 13 residues. Germline V gene lookup returns CDR1 GTSNPN and CDR2 SVGIG (reference sequence). J lost 5 bases, V lost 4 bases, and 5 bases had no gene match. The CDR3 spells CAWNTGVDNEQFF. The CDR3, as DNA: TGTGCCTGGAACACAGGGGTGGACAATGAGCAGTTCTTC.